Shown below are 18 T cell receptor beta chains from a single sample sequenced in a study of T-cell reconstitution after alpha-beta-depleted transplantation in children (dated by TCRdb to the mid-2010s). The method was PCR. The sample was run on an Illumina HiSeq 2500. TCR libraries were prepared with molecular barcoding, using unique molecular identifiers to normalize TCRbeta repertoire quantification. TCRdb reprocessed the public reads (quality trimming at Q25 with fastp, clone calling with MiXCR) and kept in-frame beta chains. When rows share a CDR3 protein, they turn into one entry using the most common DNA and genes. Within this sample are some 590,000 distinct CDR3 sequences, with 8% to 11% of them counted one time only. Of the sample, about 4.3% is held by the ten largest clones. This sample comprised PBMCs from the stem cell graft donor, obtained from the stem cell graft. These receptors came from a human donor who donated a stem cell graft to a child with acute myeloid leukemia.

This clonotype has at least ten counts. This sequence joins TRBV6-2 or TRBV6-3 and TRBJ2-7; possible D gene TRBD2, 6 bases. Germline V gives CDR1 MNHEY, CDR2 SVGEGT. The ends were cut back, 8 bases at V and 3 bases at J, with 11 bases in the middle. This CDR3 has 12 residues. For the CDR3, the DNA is TGTGCCAGCCGTGGAGGGCACTACGAGCAGTACTTC. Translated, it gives CASRGGHYEQYF.

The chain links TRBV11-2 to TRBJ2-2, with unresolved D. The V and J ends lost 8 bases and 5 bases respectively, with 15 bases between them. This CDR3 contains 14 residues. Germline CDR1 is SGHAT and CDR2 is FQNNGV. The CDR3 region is CASPGRRRTGELFF. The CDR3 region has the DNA TGTGCCAGCCCAGGCAGGCGACGGACCGGGGAGCTGTTTTTT.

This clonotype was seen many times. The CDR3 protein is CASPRGEADTQYF. The CDR3 DNA follows: TGTGCCAGCCCTAGGGGGGAGGCAGATACGCAGTATTTT. This chain joins TRBV6-4 and TRBJ2-3; D assignment may be TRBD1 or TRBD2 (6 bases each). Trimming took 8 bases from V and 4 from J, leaving 13 bases between them. The CDR3 loop spans 13 amino acids. The V gene's germline CDR1 is MRHNA and CDR2 SNTAGT.

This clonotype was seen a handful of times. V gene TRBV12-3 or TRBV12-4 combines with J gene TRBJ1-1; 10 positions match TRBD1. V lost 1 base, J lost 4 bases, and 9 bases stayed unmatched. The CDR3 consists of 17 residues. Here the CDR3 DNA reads TGTGCCAGCAGTTTAGGACAGGGGGCGCCCCATGGCACTGAAGCTTTCTTT. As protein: CASSLGQGAPHGTEAFF.

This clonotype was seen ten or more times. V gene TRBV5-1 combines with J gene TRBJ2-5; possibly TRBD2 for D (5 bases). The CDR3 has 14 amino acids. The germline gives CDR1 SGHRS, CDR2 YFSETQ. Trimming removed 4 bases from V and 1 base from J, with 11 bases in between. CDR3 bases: TGCGCCAGCAGCCTGCCCGGGATCCAAGAGACCCAGTACTTC. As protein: CASSLPGIQETQYF.

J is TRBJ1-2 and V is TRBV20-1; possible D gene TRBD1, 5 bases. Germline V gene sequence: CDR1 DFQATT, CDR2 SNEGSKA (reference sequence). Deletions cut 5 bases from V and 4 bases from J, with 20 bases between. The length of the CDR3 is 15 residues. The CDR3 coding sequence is TGCAGTGCTGCCACCCTCCGGACATCCGTCTATGGCTACACCTTC. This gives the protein CSAATLRTSVYGYTF.

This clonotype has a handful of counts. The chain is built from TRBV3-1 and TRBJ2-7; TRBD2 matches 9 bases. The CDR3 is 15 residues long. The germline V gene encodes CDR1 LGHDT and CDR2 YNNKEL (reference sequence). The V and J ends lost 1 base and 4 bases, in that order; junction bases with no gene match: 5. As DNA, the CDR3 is TGTGCCAGCAGCCAAGCGGGACTAGCCATTTACGAGCAGTACTTC. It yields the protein CASSQAGLAIYEQYF.

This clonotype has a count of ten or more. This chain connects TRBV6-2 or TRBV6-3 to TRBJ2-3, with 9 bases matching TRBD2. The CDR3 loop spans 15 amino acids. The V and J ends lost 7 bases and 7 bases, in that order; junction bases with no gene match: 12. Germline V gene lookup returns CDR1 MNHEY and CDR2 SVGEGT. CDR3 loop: CASISSSGGRNTQYF. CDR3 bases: TGTGCCAGCATTTCGAGTAGCGGGGGAAGAAATACGCAGTATTTT.

Written as DNA, the CDR3 is TGTGCCAGCAGCCAGGACCCGGGACTCCCGAATTCACCCCTCCACTTT. Translation: CASSQDPGLPNSPLHF. J is TRBJ1-6 and V is TRBV4-2; possible D gene TRBD1, 5 bases. The CDR3 totals 16 residues. Germline-derived CDR1 and CDR2 are LGHNA and YNFKEQ. The V gene lost 3 bases and the J gene lost 7 bases, with 16 bases spanning the gap.

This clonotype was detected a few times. CDR3 in DNA: TGCAGTGCTAGTGGTAATGAAAGGACTAGCGATCCAAGAAGGACCCAGTACTTC. It translates to CSASGNERTSDPRRTQYF. The J gene is TRBJ2-5, the V gene TRBV20-1, with 9 bases aligning to TRBD2. Trimming removed 3 bases from V and 7 bases from J; junction bases left unmatched: 21. The CDR3 is 18 amino acids. Germline values: CDR1 DFQATT, CDR2 SNEGSKA (reference sequence).

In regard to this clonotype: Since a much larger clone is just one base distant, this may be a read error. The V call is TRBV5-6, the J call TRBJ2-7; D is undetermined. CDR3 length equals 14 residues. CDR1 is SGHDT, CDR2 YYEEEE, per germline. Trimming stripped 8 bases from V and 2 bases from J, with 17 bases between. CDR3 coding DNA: TGTGCCAGGAGCCCGGTCGGCAGGACCTACGAGCAGTACTTC. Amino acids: CARSPVGRTYEQYF.

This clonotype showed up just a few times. The CDR3 coding sequence is TGCAGTGCTAAGTGGGTCCGAAGGGCCCGGGGCAATGAGCAGTTCTTC. It yields the protein CSAKWVRRARGNEQFF. The V gene is TRBV20-1, the J gene TRBJ2-1; weak D call: TRBD2 (5 bases). This CDR3 has 16 amino acids. V dropped 4 bases and J dropped 6 bases, with 22 bases sitting between them. CDR1 is DFQATT, CDR2 SNEGSKA, per germline (reference sequence).

CDR3 protein: CSAPHWVGSYEQYF. CDR3 nucleotide sequence: TGCAGTGCTCCGCACTGGGTGGGGTCCTACGAGCAGTACTTC. The rearrangement uses TRBV20-1 and TRBJ2-7, with unresolved D. Trimming cost V 5 bases and J 1 base, with 15 bases left between them. Germline CDR1 is DFQATT and CDR2 is SNEGSKA (reference sequence). CDR3 length: 14 residues.

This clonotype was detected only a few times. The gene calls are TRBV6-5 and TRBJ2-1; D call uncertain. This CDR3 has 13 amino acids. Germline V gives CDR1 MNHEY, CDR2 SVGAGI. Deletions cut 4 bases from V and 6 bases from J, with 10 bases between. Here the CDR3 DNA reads TGTGCCAGCAGTTTACGGGTGTTCAATGAGCAGTTCTTC. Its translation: CASSLRVFNEQFF.

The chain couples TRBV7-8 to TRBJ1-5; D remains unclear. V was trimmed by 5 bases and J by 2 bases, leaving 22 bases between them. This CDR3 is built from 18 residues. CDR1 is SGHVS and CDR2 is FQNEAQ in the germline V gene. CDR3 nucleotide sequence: TGTGCCAGCAGCCCCGGGTTTCGACATTTAGGCGGCAATCAGCCCCAGCATTTT. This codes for CASSPGFRHLGGNQPQHF.

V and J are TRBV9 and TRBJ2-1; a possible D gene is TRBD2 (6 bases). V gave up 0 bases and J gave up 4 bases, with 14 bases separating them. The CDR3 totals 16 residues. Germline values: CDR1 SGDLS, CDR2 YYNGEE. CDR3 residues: CASSVVGSGYYNEQFF. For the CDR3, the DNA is TGTGCCAGCAGCGTAGTGGGTAGCGGTTATTACAATGAGCAGTTCTTC.

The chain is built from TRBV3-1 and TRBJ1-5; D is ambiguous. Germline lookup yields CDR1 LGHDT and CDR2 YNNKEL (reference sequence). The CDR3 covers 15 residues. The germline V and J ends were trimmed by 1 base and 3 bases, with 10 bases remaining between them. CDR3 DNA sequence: TGTGCCAGCAGCCAAGGCAGCAATAACAATCAGCCCCAGCATTTT. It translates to CASSQGSNNNQPQHF.

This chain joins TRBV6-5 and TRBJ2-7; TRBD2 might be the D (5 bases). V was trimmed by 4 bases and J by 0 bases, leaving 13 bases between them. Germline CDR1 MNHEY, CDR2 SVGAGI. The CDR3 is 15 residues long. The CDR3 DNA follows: TGTGCCAGCAGTTCCCCTTGGGGAGTCTCCTACGAGCAGTACTTC. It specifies CASSSPWGVSYEQYF.